This T cell receptor beta chain derives from a study of Ad26.COV2.S vaccination and SARS-CoV-2 variants. V lost 2 bases, J lost 0 bases, and 10 bases lay in between. The CDR3 is 16 residues long. Germline V CDR1 and CDR2: SGHAT, FQNNGV. This clone was picked up one time. The antigen is unknown. Sequencing used immunoSEQ multiplex PCR; TCRdb keeps in-frame clones, though not all of them. The table has about 180,000 clones, around 90% seen once. Points from the study as a whole: The study found similar non-spike TCR breadth in vaccine and placebo recipients. The breadth of spike-specific CD8+ and CD4+ T cell responses after vaccination was reportedly substantial.

The receptor was isolated from a human donor who had recovered from COVID-19. This specimen consisted of peripheral blood, obtained after recovery from COVID-19. The rearrangement uses TRBV11-2 and TRBJ2-2; no firm D call. The CDR3 reads CASSLYLRTNTGELFF. The CDR3 DNA follows: TGTGCCAGCAGCTTATATCTACGGACGAACACCGGGGAGCTGTTTTTT.